Sequencing of this TCR beta chain was carried out in a study of cytomegalovirus exposure and HLA in healthy donors. About the research overall: According to later analysis, the same platform produced the approximately 120 validation and approximately 700 first-cohort repertoires. Study-level points and caveats: Both high specificity and high sensitivity reportedly marked the classifier's diagnosis of cytomegalovirus status.

The table came from immunoSEQ multiplex PCR; TCRdb's copy has only in-frame clones and leaves some out. This sample has about 130,000 clones, with about 88% found just once. Of note for this clone: Its antigen is still unknown.

The CDR3 covers 15 residues. Trimming removed 0 bases at V and 0 bases at J, with 10 bases between. The V gene's germline CDR1 is GTSNPN and CDR2 SVGIG (reference sequence). The source of this sequence is a man aged 30-40 years in good health and CMV-seronegative. This chain uses TRBV30 with TRBJ2-3; D not certain. Source material: PBMCs. The CDR3 nucleotides are TGTGCCTGGAGTGTAGCCGGTACTAGCACAGATACGCAGTATTTT. Protein: CAWSVAGTSTDTQYF.